The rows below give T cell receptor beta chains drawn from one sample of a study of a mutant IDH1 vaccine in newly diagnosed glioma. The antigens for these receptors are not known. Libraries were prepared by immunoSEQ multiplex PCR; TCRdb keeps only in-frame clonotypes and omits some of them. Of around 76,000 clones detected, around 83% appear once; the ten largest clones hold 0.6% to 0.95%. The sequenced sample was PBMCs, obtained from a glioma patient whose treatment included an IDH1 peptide vaccine. Receptors originate from a woman between 50 and 59 years old with glioma. Each CDR3 is given with its conserved first and last residue. A D gene is named only where the DNA matches it firmly. Size is omitted from some rows. Given values are once, few, many or a class for expanded clones.

>.|TRBD2|TRBV4-2|TRBJ2-1|19
TGTGCCAGCAGCCAAGCCGGGACTAGCCTGACGGGAGCCTACAATGAGCAGTTCTTC
CASSQAGTSLTGAYNEQFF
>.|.|TRBV7-2|TRBJ2-5|16
TGTGCCAGCAGCTTAGCGCCGAGAAGGACCCAAGAGACCCAGTACTTC
CASSLAPRRTQETQYF
>few|.|TRBV5-1|TRBJ2-1|14
TGCGCCAGCAGCTTGACTGCTGTTAACAATGAGCAGTTCTTC
CASSLTAVNNEQFF
>.|.|TRBV9|TRBJ2-1|14
TGTGCCAGCAGCGTAGACGGGAGAGACAATGAGCAGTTCTTC
CASSVDGRDNEQFF
>.|.|TRBV7-3|TRBJ2-3|14
TGTGCCAGCAGCTTAAAGGGTATCCCAGATACGCAGTATTTT
CASSLKGIPDTQYF
>.|.|TRBV6-1|TRBJ1-5|15
TGTGCCAGCACTCGGGACATTTATAGCAATCAGCCCCAGCATTTT
CASTRDIYSNQPQHF
>.|.|TRBV6-5|TRBJ2-5|13
TGTGCCAGCAGTACGATTGGCGACAGCAAGCAGTACTTC
CASSTIGDSKQYF
>.|TRBD2|TRBV18|TRBJ2-2|17
TGTGCCAGCTCACCCAGGACTAGCGGCGGTAACACCGGGGAGCTGTTTTTT
CASSPRTSGGNTGELFF
>.|.|TRBV28|TRBJ2-7|14
TGTGCCAGCAGTCCGTACAGGGTGCCAAGCGAGCAGTACTTC
CASSPYRVPSEQYF
>.|TRBD2|TRBV9|TRBJ2-3|16
TGTGCCAGCAGCGGAAGTAGCGGGAGACAGTCAGATACGCAGTATTTT
CASSGSSGRQSDTQYF
>.|TRBD2|TRBV2|TRBJ2-4|19
TGTGCCAGCAGTGAATGGGGTCCCCCAGCTAGCGGGGGAAAAAACATTCAGTACTTC
CASSEWGPPASGGKNIQYF
>.|.|TRBV1|TRBJ2-7|18
TGCACCAACTGGAGGGACAGCAGAACTGACGGGACTAGACGCGAGCAGTACTTC
CTNWRDSRTDGTRREQYF
>.|.|TRBV7-9|TRBJ2-7|13
TGTGCCAGCAGCTTGGGGGTCGGGTACGAGCAGTACTTC
CASSLGVGYEQYF
>few|.|TRBV7-9|TRBJ1-2|12
TGTGCCAGCAGCGCCGGACAGAATGGCTACACCTTC
CASSAGQNGYTF
>.|TRBD1|TRBV2|TRBJ2-5|14
TGTGCCAGCTCGTGGCAACAGGGGAAAGAGACCCAGTACTTC
CASSWQQGKETQYF
>.|.|TRBV5-6|TRBJ2-5|16
TGTGCCAGCAGCTTGGCCCCAAGGGCAGGGAGGGAGACCCAGTACTTC
CASSLAPRAGRETQYF
>.|.|TRBV30|TRBJ2-2|10
TGTGCCTGGAGGACCGGGGAGCTGTTTTTT
CAWRTGELFF
>.|.|TRBV4-1|TRBJ2-1|16
TGCGCCACCCACCCTGAGGTTAGCGACACCTACAATGAGCAGTTCTTC
CATHPEVSDTYNEQFF
>.|.|TRBV11-2|TRBJ1-1|15
TGTGCCAGCACCACCATGGGGGACTGGAACACTGAAGCTTTCTTT
CASTTMGDWNTEAFF
>.|TRBD2|TRBV6-6|TRBJ2-1|15
TGTGCCAGCAGTCCGGGACTAGCAGTTTACAATGAGCAGTTCTTC
CASSPGLAVYNEQFF
>.|.|TRBV15|TRBJ2-6|14
TGTGCCACCAGCTTACAGGCAGGGGCCAACGTCCTGACTTTC
CATSLQAGANVLTF
>.|.|TRBV5-1|TRBJ2-2|14
TGCGCCAGTCAGCTTTCGCGGAACACCGGGGAGCTGTTTTTT
CASQLSRNTGELFF
>.|.|TRBV28|TRBJ2-3|14
TGTGCCAGCAGTTTTTTGTCAGGCACAGATACGCAGTATTTT
CASSFLSGTDTQYF
>.|TRBD1|TRBV9|TRBJ1-4|16
TGTGCCAGCAGCGCATCCCCTCAGGGGGTCTTTGAAAAACTGTTTTTT
CASSASPQGVFEKLFF
>few|.|TRBV29-1|TRBJ1-1|12
TGCAGCGTTCGGGCAGGGAGGACTGAAGCTTTCTTT
CSVRAGRTEAFF
>.|.|TRBV7-2|TRBJ2-5|14
TGTGCCAGCAGCTTAGTCGGGTTGGGCGAGACCCAGTACTTC
CASSLVGLGETQYF
>.|.|TRBV29-1|TRBJ2-1|15
TGCAGCGCTGGTTCCCGCCAGCCGGGAGCGGGTGAGCAGTTCTTC
CSAGSRQPGAGEQFF
>.|.|TRBV5-6|TRBJ2-1|15
TGTGCCAGCAGCTTGGGAGCTGGCTCCTACAATGAGCAGTTCTTC
CASSLGAGSYNEQFF